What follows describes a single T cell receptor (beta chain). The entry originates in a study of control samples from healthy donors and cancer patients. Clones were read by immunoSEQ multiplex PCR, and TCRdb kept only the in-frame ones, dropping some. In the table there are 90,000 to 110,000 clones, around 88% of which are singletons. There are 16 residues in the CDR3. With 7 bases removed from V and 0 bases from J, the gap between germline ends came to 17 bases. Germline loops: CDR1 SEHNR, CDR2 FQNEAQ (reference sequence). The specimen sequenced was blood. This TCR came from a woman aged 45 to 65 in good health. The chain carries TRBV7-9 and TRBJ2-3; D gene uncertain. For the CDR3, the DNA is TGTGCCAGCACTCACCCCCGGCCAGGAAGCACAGATACGCAGTATTTT. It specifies CASTHPRPGSTDTQYF.